This TCR beta chain was observed in a study of blood T cells in healthy people across ages. V was clipped by 4 bases and J by 1 base, with 11 bases between them. CDR3 size: 14 residues. In germline, CDR1 is SEHNR, CDR2 FQNEAQ (reference sequence). A second PCR, run for about 7 to 11 cycles, used a sample-barcoded 5' primer plus a J-beta primer mix. Samples each returned at least 2.5 million CDR3-containing paired-end reads. TCRdb re-derived calls from the 5' RACE reads in MiXCR, one entry per CDR3 protein. This sample has around 1.5 million distinct CDR3 sequences, with roughly 40% found just once. Each sample yielded at least 5 micrograms of PBMC total RNA. Study-level results: What prevented conclusive comparison of naive and antigen-experienced cells was that PBMCs were unsorted.

Concerning this clonotype: The antigen remains undetermined.

V gene TRBV7-9 combines with J gene TRBJ2-7; D may be TRBD1 (6 bases). The receptor's source is a woman between 18 and 29 years old in good health. The sample comprised blood. The CDR3 is CASSYTGQSYEQYF. In DNA form, the CDR3 reads TGTGCCAGCAGCTACACAGGGCAGTCCTACGAGCAGTACTTC. The full variable domain, completed using reference TRBV7-9 and TRBJ2-7, is DTGVSQNPRHKITKRGQNVTFRCDPISEHNRLYWYRQTLGQGPEFLTYFQNEAQLEKSRLLSDRFSAERPKGSFSTLEIQRTEQGDSAMYLCASSYTGQSYEQYFGPGTRLTVT.